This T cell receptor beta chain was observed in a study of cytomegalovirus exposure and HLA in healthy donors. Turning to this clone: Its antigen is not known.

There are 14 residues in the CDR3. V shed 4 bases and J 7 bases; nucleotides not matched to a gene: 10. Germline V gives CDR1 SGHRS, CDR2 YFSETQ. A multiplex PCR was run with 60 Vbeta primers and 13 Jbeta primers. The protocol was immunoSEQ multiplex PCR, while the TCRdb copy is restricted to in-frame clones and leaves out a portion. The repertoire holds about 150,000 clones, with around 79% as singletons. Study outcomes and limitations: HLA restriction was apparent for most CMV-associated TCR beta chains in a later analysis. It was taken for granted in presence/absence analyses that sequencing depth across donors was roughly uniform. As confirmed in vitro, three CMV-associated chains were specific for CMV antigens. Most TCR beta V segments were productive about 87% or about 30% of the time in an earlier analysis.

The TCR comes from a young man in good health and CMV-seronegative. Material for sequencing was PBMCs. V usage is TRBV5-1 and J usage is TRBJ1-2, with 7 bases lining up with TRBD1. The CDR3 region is CASSPGQEGPGYTF. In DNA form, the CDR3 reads TGCGCCAGCAGCCCCGGACAGGAGGGACCTGGCTACACCTTC. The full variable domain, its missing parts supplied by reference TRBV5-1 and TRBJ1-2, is KAGVTQTPRYLIKTRGQQVTLSCSPISGHRSVSWYQQTPGQGLQFLFEYFSETQRNKGNFPGRFSGRQFSNSRSEMNVSTLELGDSALYLCASSPGQEGPGYTFGSGTRLTVV.